Below are 22 T cell receptor beta chains sequenced from a single sample in a study of CD8+ T cells in alopecia areata. Extracted from the samples, RNA was reverse transcribed into cDNA to serve as the sequencing template. Method: immunoSEQ multiplex PCR; TCRdb's copy keeps in-frame clones and lacks some. The sample has 95,000 to 120,000 clones; 55% to 70% are singletons. Material for sequencing was NKG2D-low CD8+ T cells sorted from blood. These receptors originate from a human donor with alopecia areata.

DNA for the CDR3: TGTGCCAGCAGCGCCCCAACGGGAGACGAGACCCAGTACTTC. Protein product: CASSAPTGDETQYF. This chain links TRBV9 with TRBJ2-5; weak D call: TRBD2 (6 bases). Per the germline V gene, CDR1 is SGDLS and CDR2 is YYNGEE. Trimming left V 3 bases short and J 5 bases short, with 14 bases between. CDR3 length equals 14 residues. Complete variable domain (other parts from reference TRBV9 and TRBJ2-5): DSGVTQTPKHLITATGQRVTLRCSPRSGDLSVYWYQQSLDQGLQFLIQYYNGEERAKGNILERFSAQQFPDLHSELNLSSLELGDSALYFCASSAPTGDETQYFGPGTRLLVL.

V gene TRBV13 combines with J gene TRBJ2-7; TRBD1 aligns across 9 bases. Germline values: CDR1 PRHDT, CDR2 FYEKMQ (reference sequence). The CDR3 loop spans 14 amino acids. V trimming: 2 bases; J trimming: 3 bases; junction bases outside the gene matches: 2. DNA of the CDR3: TGTGCCAGCAGCTTATCGGGACAGGGCTACGAGCAGTACTTC. Encoded protein: CASSLSGQGYEQYF.

The V call is TRBV29-1, the J call TRBJ1-4; TRBD1 might be the D (5 bases). The ends were cut back, 1 base at V and 4 bases at J, with 10 bases in the middle. The germline gives CDR1 SQVTM, CDR2 ANQGSEA. This CDR3 spans 14 amino acids. The CDR3 coding sequence is TGCAGCGTTGAAGCGGAGGGGTTTAATGAAAAACTGTTTTTT. Amino acids: CSVEAEGFNEKLFF.

This clone appeared a few times. The chain has TRBV5-1 and TRBJ1-5; D is undetermined. The CDR3 has 14 amino acids. Germline V gene lookup returns CDR1 SGHRS and CDR2 YFSETQ. Trimming took off 0 bases at V and 4 bases at J, with 8 bases between the two ends. CDR3 loop: CASSLVPVNQPQHF. The CDR3 DNA follows: TGCGCCAGCAGCTTGGTGCCAGTGAATCAGCCCCAGCATTTT.

The rearrangement joins TRBV5-1 to TRBJ2-1; 12 bases are a match to TRBD2. Germline CDR1 and CDR2: SGHRS and YFSETQ. The CDR3 extends over 17 amino acids. V was pared by 7 bases and J by 1 base, with 9 bases of the junction left unmatched. For the CDR3, the DNA is TGCGCCAGCTCCCGACGACTAGCGGGAGAATCCTACAATGAGCAGTTCTTC. This gives the protein CASSRRLAGESYNEQFF.

There are a few counts of this clone. Distinct nucleotide sequences in the sample also encode this CDR3. The chain is built from TRBV5-1 and TRBJ2-7, with 9 bases lining up with TRBD1. CDR1 SGHRS and CDR2 YFSETQ come from the germline V gene. Trimming took 0 bases from V and 4 from J; bases not matched to a gene: 2. The CDR3 has 14 amino acids. In nucleotides, the CDR3 is TGCGCCAGCAGCTTGGGACAGGGGGATTACGAGCAGTACTTC. Amino acids: CASSLGQGDYEQYF.

The chain is built from TRBV4-1 and TRBJ2-7; perhaps TRBD2 as D (6 bases). CDR1 MGHRA and CDR2 YSYEKL come from the germline V gene. With 6 bases removed from V and 4 bases from J, the gap between germline ends came to 19 bases. This CDR3 contains 15 residues. The CDR3 is CASSREPGRTYEQYF. The DNA for the CDR3 is TGCGCCAGCAGTCGCGAGCCAGGGAGGACATACGAGCAGTACTTC.

The chain links TRBV28 to TRBJ2-7; the D is unclear. V was trimmed by 4 bases and J by 0 bases, leaving 13 bases between them. CDR3 length: 15 amino acids. CDR1 and CDR2 (germline): MDHEN, SYDVKM. Here the CDR3 DNA reads TGTGCCAGCAGTTCCACCGACATTCTCTCCTACGAGCAGTACTTC. The encoded protein is CASSSTDILSYEQYF.

This clone was counted a few times. The chain couples TRBV7-2 to TRBJ2-1, with D perhaps TRBD2 (5 bases). The V end was cut by 3 bases, the J end by 7 bases, with 7 bases between. Germline V gives CDR1 SGHTA, CDR2 FQGNSA. CDR3 length: 12 residues. The CDR3 DNA reads TGTGCCAGCAGCTTGGTAGCGAATGAGCAGTTCTTC. Residues: CASSLVANEQFF.

The chain joins TRBV19 to TRBJ2-7; D call uncertain. Trimming left V 5 bases short and J 6 bases short, with 5 bases between. Germline V CDR1 and CDR2: LNHDA, SQIVND (reference sequence). The CDR3 has 10 amino acids. The CDR3 coding sequence is TGTGCCAGTAGTCACAGCGAGCAGTACTTC. Its protein is CASSHSEQYF.

This clone was picked up one time. The chain couples TRBV2 to TRBJ2-5; the D gene is possibly TRBD2 (5 bases). CDR3 length: 13 amino acids. The V gene lost 7 bases and the J gene lost 1 base, with 10 bases spanning the gap. Germline V gene sequence: CDR1 SNHLY, CDR2 FYNNEI. CDR3 sequence reads: CASNPDFQETQYF. The CDR3 DNA sequence: TGTGCCAGCAATCCGGACTTCCAAGAGACCCAGTACTTC. The full variable domain, in which reference TRBV2 and TRBJ2-5 provide the parts outside the CDR3, is EPEVTQTPSHQVTQMGQEVILRCVPISNHLYFYWYRQILGQKVEFLVSFYNNEISEKSEIFDDQFSVERPDGSNFTLKIRSTKLEDSAMYFCASNPDFQETQYFGPGTRLLVL.

The V gene is TRBV2, the J gene TRBJ1-5; 7 bases are shared with TRBD1. V dropped 6 bases and J dropped 1; count of bases not matched to a gene: 9. From germline, CDR1 is SNHLY and CDR2 FYNNEI. The CDR3 covers 16 residues. As DNA, the CDR3 is TGTGCCAGCAGATCAACAGGGGATGGGAGCAATCAGCCCCAGCATTTT. It codes for CASRSTGDGSNQPQHF. Complete variable domain (other parts from reference TRBV2 and TRBJ1-5): EPEVTQTPSHQVTQMGQEVILRCVPISNHLYFYWYRQILGQKVEFLVSFYNNEISEKSEIFDDQFSVERPDGSNFTLKIRSTKLEDSAMYFCASRSTGDGSNQPQHFGDGTRLSIL.

As for this clone: Within the sample, other DNA sequences also encode this same CDR3. The chain carries TRBV29-1 and TRBJ2-6, with 12 bases matching TRBD1. The germline gives CDR1 SQVTM, CDR2 ANQGSEA. This CDR3 contains 16 residues. V trimming: 6 bases; J trimming: 4 bases; junction bases outside the gene matches: 7. For the CDR3, the DNA is TGCAGCGTCGCCGGGACAGGGGGCTCCGGGGCCAACGTCCTGACTTTC. It encodes CSVAGTGGSGANVLTF.

The rearrangement links TRBV19 to TRBJ1-5; no firm D call. The V gene lost 1 base and the J gene lost 0 bases, with 7 bases spanning the gap. This CDR3 spans 15 amino acids. Germline values: CDR1 LNHDA, CDR2 SQIVND (reference sequence). CDR3 residues: CASSIVGLSNQPQHF. The CDR3 DNA reads as TGTGCCAGTAGTATAGTAGGTCTTAGCAATCAGCCCCAGCATTTT.

The chain couples TRBV13 to TRBJ2-7, with D perhaps TRBD2 (6 bases). V was shortened by 4 bases and J by 1 base, with 11 bases between the two germline ends. The CDR3 length is 14 residues. Germline V gene sequence: CDR1 PRHDT, CDR2 FYEKMQ (reference sequence). The CDR3 region is CASSSGGTSYEQYF. CDR3 bases: TGTGCCAGCAGCTCGGGCGGGACTTCCTACGAGCAGTACTTC.

V gene TRBV7-9 combines with J gene TRBJ1-2, with a weak D call TRBD1 (5 bases). The CDR3 runs 16 residues. The germline CDR1 and CDR2 sequences are SEHNR and FQNEAQ (reference sequence). Trimming shortened V by 5 bases and J by 1 base, and 17 bases separated the two germline ends. CDR3: CASSPPREGVNYGYTF. The CDR3 nucleotides read TGTGCCAGCAGCCCCCCTAGGGAAGGGGTTAACTATGGCTACACCTTC.

This chain joins TRBV5-1 and TRBJ2-6; D might be TRBD1 (5 bases). Per germline, CDR1 SGHRS and CDR2 YFSETQ. The CDR3 has 17 residues. V lost 2 bases, J lost 0 bases, and 12 bases lay in between. The CDR3 loop reads CASSFKDSLSGANVLTF. In nucleotides, the CDR3 is TGCGCCAGCAGCTTTAAAGACAGCCTCTCTGGGGCCAACGTCCTGACTTTC.

The chain recombines TRBV9 with TRBJ2-5; 11 bases are a match to TRBD2. After removal of 4 bases from V and 2 bases from J, the junction contained 7 bases not matched to a gene. Germline assignment: CDR1 SGDLS and CDR2 YYNGEE. The CDR3 is 16 amino acids. This CDR3 is CASSTRLAGPQETQYF. CDR3 coding DNA: TGTGCCAGCAGCACACGACTAGCGGGGCCACAAGAGACCCAGTACTTC. The variable domain in full, with the rest retrieved from reference TRBV9 and TRBJ2-5, is DSGVTQTPKHLITATGQRVTLRCSPRSGDLSVYWYQQSLDQGLQFLIQYYNGEERAKGNILERFSAQQFPDLHSELNLSSLELGDSALYFCASSTRLAGPQETQYFGPGTRLLVL.

The rearrangement joins TRBV7-8 to TRBJ2-7, with 9 bases matching TRBD1. V shed 4 bases and J 2 bases; nucleotides not matched to a gene: 15. Looked up from germline, CDR1 is SGHVS and CDR2 is FQNEAQ. The CDR3 is 18 residues long. The CDR3 protein is CASSSPGQGSGDPYEQYF. DNA of the CDR3: TGTGCCAGCAGCTCGCCGGGACAGGGTTCAGGGGACCCCTACGAGCAGTACTTC.

V and J are TRBV6-5 and TRBJ2-3; 11 bases agree with TRBD2. Trimming at V came to 6 bases and at J to 7 bases, leaving 9 bases not matched to a gene. The CDR3 is 15 amino acids. Germline CDR1 reads MNHEY; CDR2 reads SVGAGI. CDR3: CASSPGTSGAYTQYF. The CDR3, as DNA: TGTGCCAGCAGCCCCGGGACTAGCGGAGCATATACGCAGTATTTT.

The chain joins TRBV7-9 to TRBJ2-7; D may be TRBD2 (6 bases). This CDR3 has 15 residues. Trimming left V 4 bases short and J 6 bases short, with 19 bases between. The germline gives CDR1 SEHNR, CDR2 FQNEAQ (reference sequence). DNA of the CDR3: TGTGCCAGCAGCTCGGGGGTTAGAAGCGGTCTCGAGCAGTACTTC. This codes for CASSSGVRSGLEQYF.

This rearrangement joins TRBV9 to TRBJ2-7; TRBD2 matches 11 bases. V trimming: 0 bases; J trimming: 3 bases; junction bases outside the gene matches: 2. Germline assignment: CDR1 SGDLS and CDR2 YYNGEE. This CDR3 is 15 amino acids long. The CDR3 reads CASSVGTSGGYEQYF. Written as DNA, the CDR3 is TGTGCCAGCAGCGTAGGCACTAGCGGGGGCTACGAGCAGTACTTC.